This T cell receptor (beta chain) originates from a study of T cells in Graves' hyperthyroidism and ophthalmopathy. Study-level results: Blood also carried most thyroid clonotypes expanded above 0.001. Ophthalmopathy got predicted by the model a median around 6.8 months before its onset.

The germline CDR1 and CDR2 sequences are SGHKS and YYEKEE (reference sequence). The CDR3 loop spans 16 amino acids. V gave up 4 bases and J gave up 0 bases, with 17 bases separating them. Researchers amplified the TCR beta CDR3 regions from RNA transcripts. TCR CDR3 regions were first amplified by RT-PCR with HTBI primers. Using its own MiXCR run on the multiplex PCR reads, TCRdb lists one record per CDR3 protein. The repertoire holds some 510,000 distinct CDR3 sequences, with 20% to 25% as singletons. This clonotype was found a few times. The target antigen is unknown. The V and J genes are TRBV5-5 and TRBJ2-7; D gene ambiguous. Sequencing was done on a sample of blood. The sequence derives from a man aged 18 to 29 with Graves' hyperthyroidism. CDR3 sequence: CASSLGRVTFSYEQYF. CDR3 DNA: TGTGCCAGCAGCCTGGGCCGTGTTACCTTCTCCTACGAGCAGTACTTC.